This T cell receptor beta chain comes out of a study of neurological immune-mediated disorders (dated by TCRdb to between 2018 and 2021). The study in broad terms: Among the approximately 35 multiple sclerosis patients, relapsing-remitting MS accounted for approximately 31 and secondary progressive MS accounted for 3. Peripheral blood TCR-beta repertoires from patients with HTLV-I-associated myelopathy (HAM/TSP), patients with multiple sclerosis, and healthy controls were compared in the study using UMI-based sequencing. Of the 68 subjects in the cohort, around 15 were HAM/TSP patients, roughly 35 were multiple sclerosis patients, and about 20 were healthy controls. Longitudinal samples, technical triplicates and paired sorted CD4+ and CD8+ T-cell subsets, alongside PBMC samples, were included among the roughly 110 TCR-beta libraries. The full study reports these points: TCR clonal expansion was greatest in HAM/TSP patients and smallest in MS patients, who ranked below even healthy controls. Phylogenetic analysis grouped repertoires from 18 of 34 MS patients into a cluster of related CDR3 sequences, suggesting a possible repertoire-level signature. No identical CDR3 amino acid sequences were shared among expanded clones across subjects, suggesting private TCR-beta repertoires in all groups. The MS cluster showed no association with clinical or MRI features, and the authors stated that larger cohorts are needed.

Trimming leaves V shorter by 2 bases and J shorter by 4 bases, with the junction holding 6 bases beyond the gene matches. The cysteine opens and the phenylalanine closes a CDR3 of 14 amino acids. Left in the record is the CDR3 DNA by itself, 42 bases read in frame from the first base. The germline V gene (reference sequence) yields DFQATT for CDR1 and SNEGSKA for CDR2. Libraries from unsorted PBMCs were made from 2 million PBMCs kept in RNAlater at -80 degrees C until RNA extraction. The multiple sclerosis patients were enrolled in a US clinical protocol that used magnetic resonance imaging to evaluate disease progression. Peripheral blood was subjected to Ficoll-Hypaque density gradient centrifugation to isolate PBMCs, which were then cryopreserved in liquid nitrogen. cDNA synthesis used template-switch 5'RACE with a primer carrying a 10-nucleotide random unique molecular identifier tagging each TCR transcript. Every sequencing run covered 15-18 subjects and yielded more than 170 million TCR-beta sequences. The RNeasy kit was used for extraction of total RNA. The KAPA Real-time Library Amplification kit was used to amplify TCR-beta VDJ regions with primers for the TCR constant region and the 5'RACE anchor. A first PCR added sample indexes and Illumina adaptors, and a second PCR then raised library yield. After Ampure bead purification, the roughly 650 bp TCR product was size-selected on a 2% E-gel SizeSelection system. Before pooling, library quality was checked on a Bioanalyzer, concentration was measured with Qubit, and libraries were quantified with the Kapa Library Quantification kit. Libraries were sequenced paired-end 2 x 150 bp on an Illumina HiSeq 2500. To increase sequence diversity, roughly 23-30% phiX was spiked into each library pool. The study's own analysis went as follows. The UMI-based MiGEC pipeline processed quality-filtered reads and removed over 85% of raw TCR sequences during error correction. VDJ genes were aligned to IMGT germline references, and each clonotype was defined by a unique CDR3 amino acid sequence together with V-J genes. Clonal expansion, Shannon diversity, and CDR3 relatedness (CalcPairwiseDistances, ClusterSamples) were evaluated with VDJtools, and phylogenetic trees were built with CLCbio workbench. Expanded clones were defined as having at least 8 unique UMIs, based on coefficient-of-variation modelling across technical triplicates. The raw public data were reprocessed by TCRdb itself: fastp quality trimming at Q25, MiXCR clonotype calling, in-frame beta chains only. CDR3 protein duplicates are merged, each entry listing the most common genes and DNA. TCRdb's processing, not the study's, gives the V and J calls here. The sample table records some 57,000 distinct CDR3 sequences; 4% to 6% of these occur just once. Of the sample, around 3.3% falls within the top ten clones.

This clonotype occurred many times. No cognate antigen has been identified for it. Base qualities are not at hand, and no much larger clone is one base apart. The receptor was isolated from a woman aged 50 to 60 with multiple sclerosis. The specimen was PBMCs. The chain links TRBV20-1 with TRBJ2-7; 9 bases in the middle match TRBD1. The CDR3 corresponds to CSARKPGQGYEQYF. The base sequence is TGCAGTGCTAGAAAACCGGGACAGGGTTACGAGCAGTACTTC.